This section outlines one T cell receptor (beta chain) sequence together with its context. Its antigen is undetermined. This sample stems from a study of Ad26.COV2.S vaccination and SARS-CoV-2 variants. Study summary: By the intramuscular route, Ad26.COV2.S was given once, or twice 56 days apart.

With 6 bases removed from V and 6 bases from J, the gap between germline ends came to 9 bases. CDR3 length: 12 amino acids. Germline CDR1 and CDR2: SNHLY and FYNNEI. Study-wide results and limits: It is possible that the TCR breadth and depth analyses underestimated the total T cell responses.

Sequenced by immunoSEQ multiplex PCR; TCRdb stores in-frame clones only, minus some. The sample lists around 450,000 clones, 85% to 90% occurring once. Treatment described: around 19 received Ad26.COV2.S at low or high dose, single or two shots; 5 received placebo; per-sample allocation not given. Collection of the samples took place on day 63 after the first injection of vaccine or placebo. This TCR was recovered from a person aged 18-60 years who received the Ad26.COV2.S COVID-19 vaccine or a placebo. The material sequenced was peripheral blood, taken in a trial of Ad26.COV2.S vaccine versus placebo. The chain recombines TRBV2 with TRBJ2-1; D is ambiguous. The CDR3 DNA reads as TGTGCCAGCAGGATAGAGACCAATGAGCAGTTCTTC. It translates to CASRIETNEQFF. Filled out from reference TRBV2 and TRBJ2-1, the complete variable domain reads EPEVTQTPSHQVTQMGQEVILRCVPISNHLYFYWYRQILGQKVEFLVSFYNNEISEKSEIFDDQFSVERPDGSNFTLKIRSTKLEDSAMYFCASRIETNEQFFGPGTRLTVL.